What follows are 15 T cell receptor beta chains derived from one specimen sequenced in a study of T cells after posttransplantation cyclophosphamide. The assay was immunoSEQ multiplex PCR, and TCRdb's table has in-frame clones only and misses some. The sample contains 50,000 to 60,000 clones, 94% of which appear only once. Sequenced material: PBMCs. The source of these receptors is a woman younger than 45 in good health and a related stem cell transplant donor.

With respect to this clone: Relative to the germline gene, one junction end is altered; a read error may explain this. V and J are TRBV2 and TRBJ1-2; TRBD1 aligns across 10 bases. This CDR3 region has 14 residues. Germline lookup yields CDR1 SNHLY and CDR2 FYNNEI. The CDR3 DNA follows: TGTGCCAGCAGGGAAGCCGGGACAGGGGATGGCTACACCTTC. This codes for CASREAGTGDGYTF.

This rearrangement joins TRBV2 to TRBJ2-1, with D perhaps matching TRBD2 (5 bases). CDR1 is SNHLY, CDR2 FYNNEI, per germline. The V end was cut by 1 base, the J end by 8 bases, with 15 bases between. This CDR3 is built from 15 residues. The CDR3 is CASSEVRTGLDEQFF. As DNA, the CDR3 is TGTGCCAGCAGTGAAGTCCGGACGGGGTTGGATGAGCAGTTCTTC. The full variable domain, rest sourced from reference TRBV2 and TRBJ2-1, is EPEVTQTPSHQVTQMGQEVILRCVPISNHLYFYWYRQILGQKVEFLVSFYNNEISEKSEIFDDQFSVERPDGSNFTLKIRSTKLEDSAMYFCASSEVRTGLDEQFFGPGTRLTVL.

V is TRBV5-1 and J is TRBJ2-5; perhaps TRBD1 as D (6 bases). This CDR3 spans 15 amino acids. V was clipped by 1 base and J by 2 bases, with 12 bases between them. Germline CDR1 is SGHRS and CDR2 is YFSETQ. The CDR3: CASSLTQGRQETQYF. As DNA, the CDR3 is TGCGCCAGCAGCTTGACCCAGGGGCGGCAAGAGACCCAGTACTTC.

V is TRBV6-1 and J is TRBJ2-5; D perhaps matches TRBD1 (6 bases). Germline V gives CDR1 MNHNS, CDR2 SASEGT. Between the trimmed V and J ends, which lost 1 base and 1 base, there was a span of 13 bases. The CDR3 sequence is 16 residues long. The CDR3 DNA reads as TGTGCCAGCAGTGAAGGCCCCGGGACACTCCAAGAGACCCAGTACTTC. Protein sequence: CASSEGPGTLQETQYF.

The chain has TRBV19 and TRBJ1-4, with 10 bases matching TRBD1. Germline trimming cut 7 bases from V and 4 bases from J; bases unmatched to any gene: 3. Germline CDR1 is LNHDA and CDR2 is SQIVND (reference sequence). There are 14 residues in the CDR3. CDR3 DNA: TGTGCCAGTACCCGGACAGGGGGTAATGAAAAACTGTTTTTT. Its translation is CASTRTGGNEKLFF.

The V and J genes are TRBV6-4 and TRBJ2-2, with D tentatively TRBD2 (6 bases). CDR1 MRHNA and CDR2 SNTAGT come from the germline V gene. V shed 5 bases and J shed 7 bases, with 14 bases lying between them. The CDR3 has 14 residues. CDR3 nucleotides: TGTGCCAGCAGTACTAGCATCGAAGGCGGGGAGCTGTTTTTT. The encoded protein is CASSTSIEGGELFF.

This clone showed up just once. This rearrangement joins TRBV7-3 to TRBJ2-3; 16 bases are shared with TRBD2. The V gene end was trimmed by 4 bases and the J gene end by 4 bases; junction bases not matched to a gene: 2. From germline, CDR1 is SGHTA and CDR2 FQGTGA. The CDR3 loop spans 16 amino acids. The CDR3 region is CASSSGLAGGADTQYF. The CDR3 nucleotides are TGTGCCAGCAGCTCGGGACTAGCGGGGGGGGCAGATACGCAGTATTTT. The whole variable domain, filled in from reference TRBV7-3 and TRBJ2-3, reads GAGVSQTPSNKVTEKGKYVELRCDPISGHTALYWYRQSLGQGPEFLIYFQGTGAADDSGLPNDRFFAVRPEGSVSTLKIQRTERGDSAVYLCASSSGLAGGADTQYFGPGTRLTVL.

The chain links TRBV7-2 to TRBJ2-1; D perhaps matches TRBD2 (5 bases). Germline CDR1 SGHTA, CDR2 FQGNSA. The germline V and J ends were trimmed by 1 base and 5 bases, with 9 bases remaining between them. CDR3 size: 14 residues. The CDR3 here is CASSLVAGDNEQFF. Written as DNA, the CDR3 is TGTGCCAGCAGCTTAGTTGCCGGGGACAATGAGCAGTTCTTC.

V is TRBV4-3 and J is TRBJ2-2; 12 positions match TRBD2. With V trimmed by 1 base and J by 5 bases, 2 bases remained unmatched. Germline V gene sequence: CDR1 LGHNA, CDR2 YSLEER. This CDR3 is 16 amino acids long. CDR3 region: CASSQGLAGATGELFF. CDR3 nucleotide sequence: TGCGCCAGCAGCCAAGGACTAGCGGGAGCGACCGGGGAGCTGTTTTTT.

The gene calls are TRBV29-1 and TRBJ2-5; D not certain. Germline V gene data show CDR1 as SQVTM and CDR2 as ANQGSEA. The ends were cut back, 3 bases at V and 2 bases at J, with 7 bases in the middle. This CDR3 has 12 amino acids. The CDR3 loop is CSVDWQQETQYF. The CDR3 DNA sequence: TGCAGCGTTGACTGGCAGCAAGAGACCCAGTACTTC.

This clone has only a few counts. This chain connects TRBV13 to TRBJ1-2, with D possibly matching TRBD1 (5 bases). The CDR3 extends over 14 amino acids. Germline V gene sequence: CDR1 PRHDT, CDR2 FYEKMQ (reference sequence). Trimming stripped 4 bases from V and 3 bases from J, with 12 bases between. CDR3 DNA: TGTGCCAGCAGCTGGGGCTTTAGGGACTATGGCTACACCTTC. It codes for CASSWGFRDYGYTF.

This chain connects TRBV11-2 to TRBJ1-2; the D is unclear. Between the trimmed V and J ends, which lost 1 base and 5 bases, there was a span of 14 bases. CDR3 length equals 15 residues. The germline CDR1 and CDR2 sequences are SGHAT and FQNNGV. The CDR3 loop reads CASSLGIAGRYGYTF. CDR3 bases: TGTGCCAGCAGCTTAGGCATTGCGGGTAGATATGGCTACACCTTC. Combining the CDR3 with reference TRBV11-2 and TRBJ1-2 gives the whole variable domain EAGVAQSPRYKIIEKRQSVAFWCNPISGHATLYWYQQILGQGPKLLIQFQNNGVVDDSQLPKDRFSAERLKGVDSTLKIQPAKLEDSAVYLCASSLGIAGRYGYTFGSGTRLTVV.

This chain connects TRBV19 to TRBJ1-5; 11 bases map to TRBD1. V shed 4 bases and J 6 bases; nucleotides not matched to a gene: 8. The germline gives CDR1 LNHDA, CDR2 SQIVND (reference sequence). CDR3 length equals 16 residues. In DNA form, the CDR3 reads TGTGCCAGTAGTACTTACCGGGACAGGGGGGTTCAGCCCCAGCATTTT. It specifies CASSTYRDRGVQPQHF.

In this sample, this clone turned up once. The chain carries TRBV19 and TRBJ1-2; the D gene is possibly TRBD1 (6 bases). Per germline, CDR1 LNHDA and CDR2 SQIVND (reference sequence). The V end lost 8 bases, the J end lost 4 bases, and 20 bases lay between the germline ends. The CDR3 totals 15 residues. The CDR3 protein is CASFERGKGFYGYTF. CDR3 DNA: TGTGCCAGTTTTGAGAGGGGGAAAGGGTTCTATGGCTACACCTTC.

Remarks on this clone: Within the sample, other DNA sequences also encode this same CDR3. The chain has TRBV29-1 and TRBJ2-7; 10 bases align to TRBD1. The germline V gene has CDR1 SQVTM and CDR2 ANQGSEA. The CDR3 has 12 residues. V dropped 6 bases and J dropped 7; count of bases not matched to a gene: 6. The CDR3 DNA reads TGCAGCGTCAGACAGGGGGCGGGGGAGCAGTACTTC. Translated: CSVRQGAGEQYF.